These T cell receptor beta chains were read from a single sample in a study of T cell repertoires in cytomegalovirus infection. Using its own MiXCR run on the reads, TCRdb lists one record per CDR3 protein. The top ten clones hold under 3.5% of a sample with hundreds of thousands of distinct CDR3 sequences, roughly 36% of them seen once. Material: PBMCs. The receptors come from a human donor in good health (CMV status not recorded). Some clones in this sample may be carry-over from other donors' samples. CDR3s include the opening cysteine and the closing phenylalanine or tryptophan. Each record gives: V gene, clone size, D gene, J gene, CDR3 DNA, CDR3 protein. A D gene is named only where the DNA matches it firmly. Clone size, where shown, is once, few, many, or a class for clones that have expanded.

V: TRBV19; size: few; D: -; J: TRBJ1-2; DNA: TGTGCCAGTAGTGACACCCTCTATGGCTACACCTTC; CDR3: CASSDTLYGYTF
V: TRBV7-2; size: -; D: -; J: TRBJ1-1; DNA: TGTGCCAGCAGCCCGCCCTGGGGGGGAGGAACTGAAGCTTTCTTT; CDR3: CASSPPWGGGTEAFF
V: TRBV9; size: -; D: -; J: TRBJ2-7; DNA: TGTGCCAGCAGCGTAGGTTCTGTGCGGGGTTCGACCTACGAGCAGTACTTC; CDR3: CASSVGSVRGSTYEQYF
V: TRBV20-1; size: few; D: -; J: TRBJ1-5; DNA: TGCAGTGCCGAGCGGCCGGAATTAGATCAGCCCCAGCATTTT; CDR3: CSAERPELDQPQHF
V: TRBV2; size: few; D: -; J: TRBJ1-2; DNA: TGTGCCAGCAGTGAGCAAGGGCTGCCCGACCGGGGCTACACCTTC; CDR3: CASSEQGLPDRGYTF
V: TRBV7-8; size: many; D: TRBD1; J: TRBJ2-6; DNA: TGTGCCAGCAGCTTCCGAGGACAGGGACATTCTGGGGCCAACGTCCTGACTTTC; CDR3: CASSFRGQGHSGANVLTF
V: TRBV19; size: -; D: TRBD1; J: TRBJ1-1; DNA: TGTGCCAGTAGTATCCTATTACAGGGGAGGGCTGAAGCTTTCTTT; CDR3: CASSILLQGRAEAFF
V: TRBV27; size: few; D: TRBD1; J: TRBJ1-1; DNA: TGTGCCAGCAGTTCCCGGGACAGGGTCCTTGGAAACACTGAAGCTTTCTTT; CDR3: CASSSRDRVLGNTEAFF
V: TRBV7-6; size: few; D: -; J: TRBJ2-7; DNA: TGTGCCAGCAGCTTAGTCCCTCCTGACGGAAACGACTACGAGCAGTACTTC; CDR3: CASSLVPPDGNDYEQYF
V: TRBV7-6; size: few; D: -; J: TRBJ2-3; DNA: TGTGCCAGCAGCTTAGACAATATGGCAGATACGCAGTATTTT; CDR3: CASSLDNMADTQYF
V: TRBV27; size: once; D: -; J: TRBJ1-2; DNA: TGTGCCACCCGACCCCAGTTTGCTGTTAACTATGGCTACACCTTC; CDR3: CATRPQFAVNYGYTF
V: TRBV6-5; size: many; D: TRBD1; J: TRBJ1-2; DNA: TGTGCCAGCAGTTACTCGGGACAGGGGATAGGAGGCTACACCTTC; CDR3: CASSYSGQGIGGYTF
V: TRBV11-1; size: once; D: TRBD1; J: TRBJ1-1; DNA: TGTGCCAGCAGCGTACAGGGGTACACTGAAGCTTTCTTT; CDR3: CASSVQGYTEAFF
V: TRBV4-1; size: few; D: -; J: TRBJ2-5; DNA: TGCGCCAGCAGCCAAGATCCAGGCGCGGTTCAAGAGACCCAGTACTTC; CDR3: CASSQDPGAVQETQYF
V: TRBV7-2; size: -; D: TRBD2; J: TRBJ2-7; DNA: TGTGCCAGCGCCTCCGGGACTAGCTCCTACGAGCAGTACTTC; CDR3: CASASGTSSYEQYF
V: TRBV12-3/TRBV12-4; size: -; D: -; J: TRBJ2-7; DNA: TGTGCCAGCAGTACTCAGGGTGGCTCCTACGAGCAGTACTTC; CDR3: CASSTQGGSYEQYF
V: TRBV19; size: -; D: -; J: TRBJ2-1; DNA: TGTGCCAGTAATTCACTGGAGGCTCATGAGCAGTTCTTC; CDR3: CASNSLEAHEQFF
V: TRBV28; size: -; D: -; J: TRBJ1-5; DNA: TGTGCCAGCAGCCCAACCCACGACAGTAGCAATCAGCCCCAGCATTTT; CDR3: CASSPTHDSSNQPQHF
V: TRBV28; size: -; D: TRBD2; J: TRBJ2-7; DNA: TGTGCCAGCAGTTTAGGTGCGACTAGCGGGAACTCCTACGAGCAGTACTTC; CDR3: CASSLGATSGNSYEQYF
V: TRBV6-5; size: -; D: TRBD2; J: TRBJ2-1; DNA: TGTGCCAGCAGTTACGCGGGAGGAGACTACAATGAGCAGTTCTTC; CDR3: CASSYAGGDYNEQFF
V: TRBV6-1; size: -; D: TRBD1; J: TRBJ2-7; DNA: TGTGCCAGCAGTGAAGGTGGACAGGGCTACGAGCAGTACTTC; CDR3: CASSEGGQGYEQYF
V: TRBV6-6; size: -; D: -; J: TRBJ1-6; DNA: TGTGCCAGCAGTTACTCCCCCGGGGCCCAGGATTCACCCCTCCACTTT; CDR3: CASSYSPGAQDSPLHF
V: TRBV5-4; size: few; D: -; J: TRBJ1-5; DNA: TGTGCCAGCAGCTTATGGGGGGATAGCAATCAGCCCCAGCATTTT; CDR3: CASSLWGDSNQPQHF
V: TRBV9; size: -; D: -; J: TRBJ1-4; DNA: TGTGCCAGCAGCGTAGAGCCAGCGGAGACACTTGCAACTAATGAAAAACTGTTTTTT; CDR3: CASSVEPAETLATNEKLFF
V: TRBV12-3/TRBV12-4; size: -; D: TRBD2; J: TRBJ2-7; DNA: TGTGCCAGCAGTTTCTCTAGCGGGGGCCCCTACGAGCAGTACTTC; CDR3: CASSFSSGGPYEQYF
V: TRBV12-3/TRBV12-4; size: many; D: -; J: TRBJ1-5; DNA: TGTGCCAGCAGCTATAGTGATCAGCCCCAGCATTTT; CDR3: CASSYSDQPQHF